Each of the 2 T cell receptor beta chains below was sequenced from the same sample in a study of T cells in Graves' hyperthyroidism and ophthalmopathy. TCR beta CDR3 sequences were amplified from RNA transcripts. Primed by the HTBI set, a first-round RT-PCR was run on the TCR CDR3. TCRdb re-derived calls from the multiplex PCR reads in MiXCR, one entry per CDR3 protein. Among around 200,000 distinct CDR3 sequences listed, about a sixth were seen once. Sequencing was done on a sample of blood. The source is a woman between 50 and 59 years old with Graves' hyperthyroidism.

The chain recombines TRBV7-9 with TRBJ1-1, with D possibly matching TRBD1 (5 bases). Germline CDR1 is SEHNR and CDR2 is FQNEAQ (reference sequence). The CDR3 has 11 residues. V lost 5 bases to trimming and J lost 10 bases, with 11 bases between them. The CDR3, as DNA: TGTGCCAGCAGCCGGGACCCCGGAGCTTTCTTT. Translation: CASSRDPGAFF. The full variable domain, its missing parts supplied by reference TRBV7-9 and TRBJ1-1, is DTGVSQNPRHKITKRGQNVTFRCDPISEHNRLYWYRQTLGQGPEFLTYFQNEAQLEKSRLLSDRFSAERPKGSFSTLEIQRTEQGDSAMYLCASSRDPGAFFGQGTRLTVV.

In this sample, this clonotype turned up a few times. The V gene is TRBV9, the J gene TRBJ2-7; D is uncertain. This CDR3 comprises 14 residues. CDR1 and CDR2 (germline): SGDLS, YYNGEE. The V end was cut by 3 bases, the J end by 0 bases, with 10 bases between. CDR3 sequence (DNA): TGTGCCAGCAGCGCAGCTTCGAGCTCCTACGAGCAGTACTTC. Residues: CASSAASSSYEQYF.